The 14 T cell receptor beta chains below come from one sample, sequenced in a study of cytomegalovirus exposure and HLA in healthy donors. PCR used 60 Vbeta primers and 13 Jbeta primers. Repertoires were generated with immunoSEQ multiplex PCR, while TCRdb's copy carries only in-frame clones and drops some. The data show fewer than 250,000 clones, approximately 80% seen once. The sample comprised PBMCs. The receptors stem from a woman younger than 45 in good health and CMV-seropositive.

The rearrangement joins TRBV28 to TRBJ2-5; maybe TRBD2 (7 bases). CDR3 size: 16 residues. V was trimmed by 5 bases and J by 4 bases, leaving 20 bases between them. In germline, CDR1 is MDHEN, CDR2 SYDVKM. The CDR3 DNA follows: TGTGCCAGCAGTCCAAGACGCGGGGGCTCCTTAGAGACCCAGTACTTC. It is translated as CASSPRRGGSLETQYF.

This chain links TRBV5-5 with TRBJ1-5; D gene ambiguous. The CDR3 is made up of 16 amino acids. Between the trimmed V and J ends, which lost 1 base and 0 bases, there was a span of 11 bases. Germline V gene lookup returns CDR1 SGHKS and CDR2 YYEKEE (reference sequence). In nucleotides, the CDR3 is TGTGCCAGCAGCTTGACCCAATCGAGTAGCAATCAGCCCCAGCATTTT. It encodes CASSLTQSSSNQPQHF.

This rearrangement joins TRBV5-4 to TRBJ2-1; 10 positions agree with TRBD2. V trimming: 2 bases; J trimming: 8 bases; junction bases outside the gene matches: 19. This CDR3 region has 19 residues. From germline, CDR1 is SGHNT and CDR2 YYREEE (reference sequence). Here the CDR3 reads CASSLDPYGLADPGDEQFF. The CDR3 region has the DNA TGTGCCAGCAGCTTAGACCCATACGGACTAGCGGATCCGGGTGATGAGCAGTTCTTC. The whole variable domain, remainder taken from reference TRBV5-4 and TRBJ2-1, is ETGVTQSPTHLIKTRGQQVTLRCSSQSGHNTVSWYQQALGQGPQFIFQYYREEENGRGNFPPRFSGLQFPNYSSELNVNALELDDSALYLCASSLDPYGLADPGDEQFFGPGTRLTVL.

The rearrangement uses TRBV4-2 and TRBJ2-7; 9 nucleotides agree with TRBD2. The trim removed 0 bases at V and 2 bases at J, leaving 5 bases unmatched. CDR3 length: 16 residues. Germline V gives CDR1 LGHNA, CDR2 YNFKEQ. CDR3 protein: CASSQDGTSSTYEQYF. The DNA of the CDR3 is TGTGCCAGCAGCCAAGACGGGACTAGCAGTACCTACGAGCAGTACTTC.

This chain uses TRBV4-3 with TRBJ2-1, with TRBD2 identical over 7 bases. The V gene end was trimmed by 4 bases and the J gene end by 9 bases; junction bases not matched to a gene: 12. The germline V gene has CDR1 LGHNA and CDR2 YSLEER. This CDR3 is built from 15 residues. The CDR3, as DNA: TGCGCCAGCAGCCCCGGTAGGCCGGGGGGTTTTGAGCAGTTCTTC. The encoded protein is CASSPGRPGGFEQFF.

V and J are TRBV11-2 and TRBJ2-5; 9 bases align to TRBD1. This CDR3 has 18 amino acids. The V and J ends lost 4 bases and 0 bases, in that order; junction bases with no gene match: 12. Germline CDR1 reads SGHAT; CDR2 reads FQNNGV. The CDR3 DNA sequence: TGTGCCAGCAGCTCGCCCACTTCCGGGACAGGGAACCAAGAGACCCAGTACTTC. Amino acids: CASSSPTSGTGNQETQYF.

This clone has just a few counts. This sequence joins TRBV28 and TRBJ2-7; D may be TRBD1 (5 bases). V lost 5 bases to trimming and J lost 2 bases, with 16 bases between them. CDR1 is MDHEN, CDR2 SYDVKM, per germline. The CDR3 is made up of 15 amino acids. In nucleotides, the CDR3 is TGTGCCAGCAGTCTCTATCGGGCCAGGGCCTACGAGCAGTACTTC. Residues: CASSLYRARAYEQYF.

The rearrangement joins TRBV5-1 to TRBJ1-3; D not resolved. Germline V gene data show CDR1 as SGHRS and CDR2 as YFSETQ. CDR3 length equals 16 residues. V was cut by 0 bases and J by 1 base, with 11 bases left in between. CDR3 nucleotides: TGCGCCAGCAGCTTGGACCCAGGACTTTCTGGAAACACCATATATTTT. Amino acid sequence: CASSLDPGLSGNTIYF. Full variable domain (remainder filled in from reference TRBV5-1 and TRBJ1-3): KAGVTQTPRYLIKTRGQQVTLSCSPISGHRSVSWYQQTPGQGLQFLFEYFSETQRNKGNFPGRFSGRQFSNSRSEMNVSTLELGDSALYLCASSLDPGLSGNTIYFGEGSWLTVV.

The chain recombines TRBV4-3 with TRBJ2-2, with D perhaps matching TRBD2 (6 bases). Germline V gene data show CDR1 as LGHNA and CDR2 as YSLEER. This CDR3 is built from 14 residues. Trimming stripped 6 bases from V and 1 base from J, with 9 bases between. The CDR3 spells CASRRDENTGELFF. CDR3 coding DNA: TGCGCCAGCAGGCGGGACGAGAACACCGGGGAGCTGTTTTTT.

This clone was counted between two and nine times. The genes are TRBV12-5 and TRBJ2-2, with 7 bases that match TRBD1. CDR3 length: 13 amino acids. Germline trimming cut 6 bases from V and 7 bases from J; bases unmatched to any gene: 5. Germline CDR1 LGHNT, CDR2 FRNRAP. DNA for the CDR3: TGTGCTAGTGGCTCGACAGGGAGCGGGGAGCTGTTTTTT. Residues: CASGSTGSGELFF.

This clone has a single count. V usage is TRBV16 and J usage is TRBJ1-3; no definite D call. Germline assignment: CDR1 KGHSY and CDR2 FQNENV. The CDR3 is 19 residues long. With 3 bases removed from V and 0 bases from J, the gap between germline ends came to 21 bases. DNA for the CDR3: TGTGCCAGCAGCCAGCTGGGTCCTACAGTCCTTAGCTCTGGAAACACCATATATTTT. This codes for CASSQLGPTVLSSGNTIYF.

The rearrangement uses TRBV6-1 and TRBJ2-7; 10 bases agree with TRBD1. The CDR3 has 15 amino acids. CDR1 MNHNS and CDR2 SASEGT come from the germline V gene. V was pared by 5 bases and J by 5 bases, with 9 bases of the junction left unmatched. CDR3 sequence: CASSSTGTGANEQYF. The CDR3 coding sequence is TGTGCCAGCAGTAGCACCGGGACAGGGGCCAACGAGCAGTACTTC.

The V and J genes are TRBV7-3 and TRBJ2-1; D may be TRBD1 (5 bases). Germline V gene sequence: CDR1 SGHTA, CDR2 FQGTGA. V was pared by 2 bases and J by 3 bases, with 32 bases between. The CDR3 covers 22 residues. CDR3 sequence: CASSLPSRVETTRSVGYNEQFF. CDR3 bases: TGTGCCAGCAGCTTACCATCCAGGGTCGAGACCACACGGAGTGTGGGCTACAATGAGCAGTTCTTC.

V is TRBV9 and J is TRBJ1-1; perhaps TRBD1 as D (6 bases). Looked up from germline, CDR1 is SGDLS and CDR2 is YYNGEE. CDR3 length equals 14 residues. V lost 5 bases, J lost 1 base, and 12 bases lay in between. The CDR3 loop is CASRSGEGNTEAFF. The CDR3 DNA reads TGTGCCAGCAGGTCAGGGGAGGGGAACACTGAAGCTTTCTTT.